Presented here are 14 T cell receptor beta chains from one specimen sequenced in a study of radiotherapy plus CTLA-4 blockade in lung cancer. Sequencing was performed with immunoSEQ multiplex PCR; in TCRdb, only in-frame clones are kept and a portion is missing. The sample has 75,000 to 100,000 clones; around 83% are singletons. The material was peripheral blood, obtained from a patient treated with radiotherapy plus ipilimumab. The source of these receptors is a human donor with non-small cell lung cancer who had a partial response to radiotherapy plus ipilimumab.

This sequence joins TRBV27 and TRBJ1-1; TRBD1 is a possible D gene (5 bases). V lost 6 bases, J lost 1 base, and 9 bases lay in between. CDR3 length equals 13 residues. CDR1 MNHEY and CDR2 SMNVEV come from the germline V gene (reference sequence). The CDR3 reads CASRRRGNTEAFF. CDR3 sequence (DNA): TGTGCCAGCAGACGGAGGGGGAACACTGAAGCTTTCTTT.

The rearrangement uses TRBV14 and TRBJ2-7; 14 bases align to TRBD2. The CDR3 is 18 amino acids. V shed 4 bases, J shed 9 bases, and the junction held 17 bases outside the gene matches. Germline V gene sequence: CDR1 SGHDN, CDR2 FVKESK. The CDR3 spells CASSRLQGGTSGSVGQYF. The CDR3 DNA is TGTGCCAGCAGCCGACTACAAGGGGGGACTAGCGGGAGTGTTGGGCAGTACTTC.

This sequence joins TRBV30 and TRBJ2-7, with 7 bases fitting TRBD2. V was pared by 0 bases and J by 2 bases, with 4 bases of the junction left unmatched. Germline V gene lookup returns CDR1 GTSNPN and CDR2 SVGIG (reference sequence). The CDR3 runs to 14 residues. This CDR3 is CAWSVWGGPYEQYF. The CDR3 DNA reads TGTGCCTGGAGTGTATGGGGGGGACCCTACGAGCAGTACTTC.

The V gene is TRBV19, the J gene TRBJ1-2; 9 positions agree with TRBD1. Germline assignment: CDR1 LNHDA and CDR2 SQIVND (reference sequence). CDR3 length: 13 amino acids. V lost 5 bases to trimming and J lost 4 bases; unmatched junction nucleotides: 2. Written as DNA, the CDR3 is TGTGCCAGTAGTTTGACAGGGGGCTATGGCTACACCTTC. Its translation: CASSLTGGYGYTF. The full variable domain, in which reference TRBV19 and TRBJ1-2 provide the parts outside the CDR3, is DGGITQSPKYLFRKEGQNVTLSCEQNLNHDAMYWYRQDPGQGLRLIYYSQIVNDFQKGDIAEGYSVSREKKESFPLTVTSAQKNPTAFYLCASSLTGGYGYTFGSGTRLTVV.

This chain connects TRBV5-1 to TRBJ2-2; D is uncertain. Germline V gene data show CDR1 as SGHRS and CDR2 as YFSETQ. V lost 0 bases, J lost 2 bases, and 8 bases lay in between. The CDR3 is 15 residues long. CDR3 in amino acids: CASSLGAGNTGELFF. The CDR3 DNA follows: TGCGCCAGCAGCTTGGGTGCCGGTAACACCGGGGAGCTGTTTTTT.

The V call is TRBV7-3, the J call TRBJ2-2; 10 nucleotides line up with TRBD2. The germline gives CDR1 SGHTA, CDR2 FQGTGA. Germline trimming cut 4 bases from V and 2 bases from J; bases unmatched to any gene: 4. The CDR3 is 16 amino acids. The CDR3 DNA sequence: TGTGCCAGCAGCTCCAGGACTAGCGGAAACACCGGGGAGCTGTTTTTT. This sequence encodes CASSSRTSGNTGELFF.

This clone was seen more than once but under ten times. The CDR3 bases are TGTGCCAGCAGCTCTACTGGGGTCGGGGGAGCTTTCTTT. Its protein product is CASSSTGVGGAFF. The chain uses TRBV7-8 and TRBJ1-1; D is perhaps TRBD1 (5 bases). Trimming took off 4 bases at V and 10 bases at J, with 16 bases between the two ends. The CDR3 extends over 13 amino acids. Germline lookup yields CDR1 SGHVS and CDR2 FQNEAQ.

This clone was seen a single time. At the DNA level, this CDR3 is encoded by other sequences in the same sample as well. The chain recombines TRBV19 with TRBJ2-7; D gene unclear. The ends were cut back, 1 base at V and 1 base at J, with 8 bases in the middle. Germline values: CDR1 LNHDA, CDR2 SQIVND (reference sequence). The CDR3 totals 14 residues. CDR3 coding DNA: TGTGCCAGTAGTATAGTGGCCGGGTCCTACGAGCAGTACTTC. Translating gives CASSIVAGSYEQYF.

This chain joins TRBV9 and TRBJ2-1; D gene uncertain. The CDR3 has 15 amino acids. Trimming pared 0 bases from V and 0 bases from J, leaving 7 bases between. Germline V CDR1 and CDR2: SGDLS, YYNGEE. The CDR3 coding sequence is TGTGCCAGCAGCGTAGGGGCGAGCTCCTACAATGAGCAGTTCTTC. Its translation is CASSVGASSYNEQFF.

The gene calls are TRBV21-1 and TRBJ1-2; the table names TRBD1, a call not compared with the DNA. TRBV21-1 is a documented pseudogene. The CDR3 totals 12 residues. CDR3: CASSKDFVRQSF. The CDR3 region has the DNA TGTGCCAGCAGCAAAGATTTCGTGAGACAAAGCTTC.

The chain carries TRBV5-1 and TRBJ2-2; TRBD2 aligns across 9 bases. CDR1 is SGHRS, CDR2 YFSETQ, per germline. This CDR3 is 16 amino acids long. V trimming: 2 bases; J trimming: 1 base; junction bases outside the gene matches: 3. CDR3 amino acids: CASSFLAGENTGELFF. CDR3 nucleotides: TGCGCCAGCAGCTTCTTAGCGGGAGAGAACACCGGGGAGCTGTTTTTT.

The V gene is TRBV11-1, the J gene TRBJ1-4; TRBD1 might be the D (6 bases). Trimming took 3 bases from V and 3 from J, leaving 11 bases between them. The CDR3 runs 15 residues. Germline CDR1 SGHAT, CDR2 FQDESV (reference sequence). CDR3 nucleotide sequence: TGTGCCAGCAGCTTGCAACAGGGACCTAATGAAAAACTGTTTTTT. Residues: CASSLQQGPNEKLFF.

This clone was observed a handful of times. The V call is TRBV29-1, the J call TRBJ1-1; D unclear. V dropped 5 bases and J dropped 4 bases, with 11 bases sitting between them. The CDR3 sequence is 12 residues long. The V gene's germline CDR1 is SQVTM and CDR2 ANQGSEA. CDR3 region: CSVSTGGTEAFF. The CDR3 nucleotides are TGCAGCGTTTCTACGGGAGGCACTGAAGCTTTCTTT.

The V gene is TRBV28, the J gene TRBJ1-4, with D maybe TRBD1 (6 bases). The CDR3 has 14 residues. V lost 5 bases to trimming and J lost 7 bases, with 14 bases between them. Germline CDR1 and CDR2: MDHEN and SYDVKM. In nucleotides, the CDR3 is TGTGCCAGCAGTGCAGGGGCTGGGGGTGAAAAACTGTTTTTT. It translates to CASSAGAGGEKLFF.